The clone carrying this T cell receptor beta chain was found a few times. Its antigen is currently unknown. A much larger clonotype is one base distant, so this may be a read error. Per germline, CDR1 MNHNS and CDR2 SASEGT. The CDR3 runs 13 residues. V lost 11 bases and J lost 3, with 16 bases in between. The entry originates in a study of neurological immune-mediated disorders. For the study at large: Relapsing-remitting forms accounted for most of the roughly 35 multiple sclerosis patients and secondary progressive forms for 3. Study-wide findings and caveats: While HTLV-1-associated myelopathy showed the greatest TCR clonal expansion, multiple sclerosis showed the least, falling below healthy controls. The absence of shared CDR3 amino acid sequences among expanded clones across subjects suggests private repertoires in all groups.

cDNA was made by 5'RACE with 10-nucleotide random UMIs. TCRdb re-called the 5' RACE reads through MiXCR, storing one row per CDR3 protein. The repertoire holds 55,000 to 75,000 distinct CDR3 sequences, with over 5% as singletons. Sequencing used PBMCs. The chain links TRBV6-1 to TRBJ1-2, with a tentative D call TRBD1 (5 bases). This TCR was recovered from a human donor with multiple sclerosis. The donor label of this sample is uncertain. CDR3 sequence (DNA): TGTGCCGTGGGGGATTGGGAGGACTATGGCTACACCTTC. It translates to CAVGDWEDYGYTF.